This TCR beta chain was recovered during a study of blood T cell repertoires in COVID-19. Turning to the study itself: Samples taken during acute and convalescent COVID-19 were collected in the United States, Italy and Spain. From T cells, B-cell-depleted T cells, or PBMCs came the material, which was cDNA or gDNA.

In the study's own analysis: By means of reference gene primer amplification, nucleated cell counts were estimated. The protocol was immunoSEQ multiplex PCR, while the TCRdb copy is restricted to in-frame clones and leaves out a portion. The V and J calls and the clone size are those of that table, but D and trimming were determined from the DNA. Of fewer than 250,000 clones listed, less than 85% are singletons. Germline V gene data show CDR1 as SQVTM and CDR2 as ANQGSEA. The CDR3 loop spans 14 amino acids. V dropped 4 bases and J dropped 1; count of bases not matched to a gene: 2. Only a few counts were recorded for this clone.

J is TRBJ1-5 and V is TRBV29-1; 9 bases are a match to TRBD1. Source material: peripheral blood. The source of this sequence is a woman between 45 and 60 years old with acute or convalescent COVID-19. The CDR3 loop is CSVGGQGSNQPQHF. The CDR3 region has the DNA TGCAGCGTTGGGGGACAGGGAAGCAATCAGCCCCAGCATTTT.